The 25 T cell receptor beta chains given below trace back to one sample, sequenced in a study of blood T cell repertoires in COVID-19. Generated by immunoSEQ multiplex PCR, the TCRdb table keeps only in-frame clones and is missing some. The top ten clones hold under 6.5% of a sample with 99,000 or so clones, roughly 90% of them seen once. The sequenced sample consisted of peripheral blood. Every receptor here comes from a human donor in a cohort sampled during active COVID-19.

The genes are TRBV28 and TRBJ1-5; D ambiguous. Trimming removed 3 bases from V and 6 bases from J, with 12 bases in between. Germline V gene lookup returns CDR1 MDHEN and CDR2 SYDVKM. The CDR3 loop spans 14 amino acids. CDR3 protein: CASSFHRTVQPQHF. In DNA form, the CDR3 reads TGTGCCAGCAGTTTCCACCGGACTGTTCAGCCCCAGCATTTT.

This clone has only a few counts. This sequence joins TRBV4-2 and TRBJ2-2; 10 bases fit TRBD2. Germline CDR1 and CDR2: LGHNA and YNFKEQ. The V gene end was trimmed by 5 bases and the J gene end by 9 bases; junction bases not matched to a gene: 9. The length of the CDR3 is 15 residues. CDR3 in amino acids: CASSGGLAEYRELFF. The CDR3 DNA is TGTGCCAGCAGCGGAGGACTAGCGGAGTACCGGGAGCTGTTTTTT.

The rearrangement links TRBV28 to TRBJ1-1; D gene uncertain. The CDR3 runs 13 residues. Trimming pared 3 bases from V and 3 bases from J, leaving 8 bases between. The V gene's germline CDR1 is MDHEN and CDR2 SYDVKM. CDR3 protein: CASSFRLDTEAFF. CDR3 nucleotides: TGTGCCAGCAGTTTTCGACTGGACACTGAAGCTTTCTTT.

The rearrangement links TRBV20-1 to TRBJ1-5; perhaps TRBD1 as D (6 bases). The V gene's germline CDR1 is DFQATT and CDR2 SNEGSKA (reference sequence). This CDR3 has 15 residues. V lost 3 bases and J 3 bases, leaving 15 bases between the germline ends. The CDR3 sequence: CSASPGQTNNQPQHF. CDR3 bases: TGCAGTGCTAGTCCGGGACAAACTAACAATCAGCCCCAGCATTTT.

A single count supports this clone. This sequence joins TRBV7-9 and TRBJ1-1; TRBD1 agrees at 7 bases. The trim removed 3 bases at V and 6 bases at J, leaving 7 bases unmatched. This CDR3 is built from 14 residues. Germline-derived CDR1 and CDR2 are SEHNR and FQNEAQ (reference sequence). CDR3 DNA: TGTGCCAGCAGCTTTAGACAGGGTGGCCCTGAAGCTTTCTTT. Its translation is CASSFRQGGPEAFF.

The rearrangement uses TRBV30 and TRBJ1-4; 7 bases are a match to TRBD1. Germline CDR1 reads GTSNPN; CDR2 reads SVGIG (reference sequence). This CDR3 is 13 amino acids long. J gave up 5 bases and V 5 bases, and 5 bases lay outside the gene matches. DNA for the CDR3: TGTGCCTGGGACCGGGACAGCAATGAAAAACTGTTTTTT. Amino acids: CAWDRDSNEKLFF.

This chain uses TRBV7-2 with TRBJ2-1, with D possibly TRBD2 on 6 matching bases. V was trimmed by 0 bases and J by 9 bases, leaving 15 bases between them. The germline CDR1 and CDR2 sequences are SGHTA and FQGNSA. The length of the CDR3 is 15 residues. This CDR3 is CASSLARDILGEQFF. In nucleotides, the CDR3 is TGTGCCAGCAGCTTAGCGCGGGATATTTTGGGTGAGCAGTTCTTC.

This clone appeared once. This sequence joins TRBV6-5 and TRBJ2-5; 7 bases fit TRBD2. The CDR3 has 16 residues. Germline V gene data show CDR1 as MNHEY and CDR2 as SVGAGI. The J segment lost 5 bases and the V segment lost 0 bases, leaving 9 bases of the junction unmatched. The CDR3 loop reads CASSYSMAGVGETQYF. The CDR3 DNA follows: TGTGCCAGCAGTTACTCGATGGCGGGGGTGGGGGAGACCCAGTACTTC.

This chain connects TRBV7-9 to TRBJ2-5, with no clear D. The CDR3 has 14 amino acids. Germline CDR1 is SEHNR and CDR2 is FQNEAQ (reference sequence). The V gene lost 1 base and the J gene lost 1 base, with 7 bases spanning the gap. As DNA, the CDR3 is TGTGCCAGCAGCTTAGAGTCAGGCCAAGAGACCCAGTACTTC. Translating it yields CASSLESGQETQYF.

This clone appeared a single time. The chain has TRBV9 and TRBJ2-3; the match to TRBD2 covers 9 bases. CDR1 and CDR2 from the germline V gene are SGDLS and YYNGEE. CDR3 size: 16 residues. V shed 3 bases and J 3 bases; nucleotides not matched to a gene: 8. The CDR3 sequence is CASSGIAGVRTDTQYF. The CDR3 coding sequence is TGTGCCAGCAGCGGAATAGCGGGAGTTCGAACAGATACGCAGTATTTT.

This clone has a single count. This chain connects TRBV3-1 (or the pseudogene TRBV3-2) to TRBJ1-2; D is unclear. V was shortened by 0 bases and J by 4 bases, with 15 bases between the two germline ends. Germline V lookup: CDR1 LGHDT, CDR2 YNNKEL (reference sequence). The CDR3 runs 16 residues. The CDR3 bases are TGTGCCAGCAGCCAAGATCTCACTATTAGCCTCTATGGCTACACCTTC. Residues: CASSQDLTISLYGYTF.

The CDR3, as DNA: TGTGCCACGGGACAGGCGAGCACAGATACGCAGTATTTT. It codes for CATGQASTDTQYF. This rearrangement joins TRBV2 to TRBJ2-3; 8 bases match TRBD1. This CDR3 contains 13 residues. Germline values: CDR1 SNHLY, CDR2 FYNNEI. V was pared by 10 bases and J by 0 bases, with 3 bases of the junction left unmatched.

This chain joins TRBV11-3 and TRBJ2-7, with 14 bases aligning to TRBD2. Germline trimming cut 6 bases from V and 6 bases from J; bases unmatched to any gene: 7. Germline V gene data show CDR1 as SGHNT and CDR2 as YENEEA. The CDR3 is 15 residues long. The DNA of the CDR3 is TGTGCCAGCAGTTACGGGACTAGCGGGAGAACCGAGCAGTACTTC. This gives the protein CASSYGTSGRTEQYF.

The CDR3 loop reads CASSFGQGAQGTQYF. DNA for the CDR3: TGTGCCAGCAGCTTTGGACAGGGAGCCCAGGGTACGCAGTATTTT. V and J are TRBV7-6 and TRBJ2-3; the match to TRBD1 covers 8 bases. This CDR3 is 15 amino acids long. The junction had 10 bases not matched to a gene; V was cut back by 3 bases and J by 8 bases. Germline lookup yields CDR1 SGHVS and CDR2 FNYEAQ.

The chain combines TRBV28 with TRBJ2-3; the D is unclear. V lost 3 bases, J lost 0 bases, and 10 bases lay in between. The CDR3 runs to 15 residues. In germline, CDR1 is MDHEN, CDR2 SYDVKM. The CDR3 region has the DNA TGTGCCAGCAGTTTCATTGCAGTTAGCACAGATACGCAGTATTTT. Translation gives CASSFIAVSTDTQYF.

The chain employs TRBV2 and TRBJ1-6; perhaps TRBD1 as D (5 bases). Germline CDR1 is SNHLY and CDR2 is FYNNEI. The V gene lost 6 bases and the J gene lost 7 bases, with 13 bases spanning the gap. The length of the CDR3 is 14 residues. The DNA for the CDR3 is TGTGCCAGCAGACCCCAGGGTACGAATTCACCCCTCCACTTT. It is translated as CASRPQGTNSPLHF.

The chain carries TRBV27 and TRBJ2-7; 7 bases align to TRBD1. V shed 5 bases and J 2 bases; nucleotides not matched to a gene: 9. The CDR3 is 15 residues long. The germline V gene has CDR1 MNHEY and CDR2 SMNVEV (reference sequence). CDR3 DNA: TGTGCCAGCAGTCCCTCTCCGGGACAGACCTACGAGCAGTACTTC. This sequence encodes CASSPSPGQTYEQYF.

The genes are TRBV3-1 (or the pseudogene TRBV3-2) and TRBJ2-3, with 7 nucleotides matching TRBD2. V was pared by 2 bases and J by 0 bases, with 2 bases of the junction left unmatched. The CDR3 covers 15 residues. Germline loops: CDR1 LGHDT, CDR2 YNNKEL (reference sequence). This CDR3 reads CASSQKAGSTDTQYF. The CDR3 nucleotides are TGTGCCAGCAGCCAAAAAGCGGGGAGCACAGATACGCAGTATTTT.

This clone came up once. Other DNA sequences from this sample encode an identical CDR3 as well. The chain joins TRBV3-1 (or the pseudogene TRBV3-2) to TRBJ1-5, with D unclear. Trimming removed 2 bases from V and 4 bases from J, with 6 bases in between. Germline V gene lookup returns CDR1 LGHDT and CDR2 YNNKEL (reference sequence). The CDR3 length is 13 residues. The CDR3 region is CASSQLRNQPQHF. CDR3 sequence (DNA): TGTGCCAGCAGCCAACTCCGTAATCAGCCCCAGCATTTT.

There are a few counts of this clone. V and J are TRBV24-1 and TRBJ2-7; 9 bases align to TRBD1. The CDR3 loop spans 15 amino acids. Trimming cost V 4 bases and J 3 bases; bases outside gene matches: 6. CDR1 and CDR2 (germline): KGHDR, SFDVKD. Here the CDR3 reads CATSEGTGTDYEQYF. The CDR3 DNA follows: TGTGCCACCAGTGAAGGGACAGGGACCGACTACGAGCAGTACTTC.

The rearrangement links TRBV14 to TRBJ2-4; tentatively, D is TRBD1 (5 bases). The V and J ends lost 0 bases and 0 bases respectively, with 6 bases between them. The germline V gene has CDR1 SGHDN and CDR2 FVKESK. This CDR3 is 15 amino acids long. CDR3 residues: CASSQDGAAKNIQYF. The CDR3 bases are TGTGCCAGCAGCCAAGATGGGGCAGCCAAAAACATTCAGTACTTC.

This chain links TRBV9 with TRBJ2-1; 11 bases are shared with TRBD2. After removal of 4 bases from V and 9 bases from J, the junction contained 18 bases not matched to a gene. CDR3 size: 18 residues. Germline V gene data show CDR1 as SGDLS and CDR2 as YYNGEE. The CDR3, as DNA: TGTGCCAGCAGCCTACGTCCCGGGACTAGCGGTCCCCTTATTGAGCAGTTCTTC. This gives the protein CASSLRPGTSGPLIEQFF.

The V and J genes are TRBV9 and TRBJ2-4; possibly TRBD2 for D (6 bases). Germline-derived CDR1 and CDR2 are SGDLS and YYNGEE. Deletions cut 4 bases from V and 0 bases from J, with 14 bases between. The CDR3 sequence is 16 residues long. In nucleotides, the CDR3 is TGTGCCAGCAGCCGAGGCGGGGCCCTAGCCAAAAACATTCAGTACTTC. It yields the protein CASSRGGALAKNIQYF.

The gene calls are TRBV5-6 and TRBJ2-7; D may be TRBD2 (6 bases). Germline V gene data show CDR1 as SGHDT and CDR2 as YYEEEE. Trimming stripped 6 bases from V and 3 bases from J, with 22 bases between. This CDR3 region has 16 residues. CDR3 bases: TGTGCCAGCAATCTCCGGAGGGTAAATGGCGGCTACGAGCAGTACTTC. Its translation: CASNLRRVNGGYEQYF.

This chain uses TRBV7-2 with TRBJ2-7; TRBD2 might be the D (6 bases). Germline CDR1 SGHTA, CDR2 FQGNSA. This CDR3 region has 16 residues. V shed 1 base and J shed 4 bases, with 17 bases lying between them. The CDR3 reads CASSLDPLGLSYEQYF. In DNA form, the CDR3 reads TGTGCCAGCAGCTTAGATCCCTTGGGACTTTCTTACGAGCAGTACTTC. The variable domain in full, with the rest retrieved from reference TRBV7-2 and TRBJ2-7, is GAGVSQSPSNKVTEKGKDVELRCDPISGHTALYWYRQSLGQGLEFLIYFQGNSAPDKSGLPSDRFSAERTGGSVSTLTIQRTQQEDSAVYLCASSLDPLGLSYEQYFGPGTRLTVT.